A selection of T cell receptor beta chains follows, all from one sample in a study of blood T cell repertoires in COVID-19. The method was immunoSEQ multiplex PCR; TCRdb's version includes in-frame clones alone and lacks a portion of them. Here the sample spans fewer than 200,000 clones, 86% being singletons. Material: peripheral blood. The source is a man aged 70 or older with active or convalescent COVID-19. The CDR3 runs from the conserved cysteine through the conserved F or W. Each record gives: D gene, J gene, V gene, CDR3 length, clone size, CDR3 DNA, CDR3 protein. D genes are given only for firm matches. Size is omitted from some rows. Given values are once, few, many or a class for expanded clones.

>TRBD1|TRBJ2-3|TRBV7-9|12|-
TGTGCCAGCAGCTTGACAGGGGATACGCAGTATTTT
CASSLTGDTQYF
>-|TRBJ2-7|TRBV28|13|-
TGTGCCAGCGACAGCCCTGATAGGTACGAGCAGTACTTC
CASDSPDRYEQYF
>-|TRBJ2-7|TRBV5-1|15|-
TGCGCCAGCAGCGTTCTAGCCGAGAGCTCCTACGAGCAGTACTTC
CASSVLAESSYEQYF
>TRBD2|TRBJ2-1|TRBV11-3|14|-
TGTGCCAGCAGCGGGACCGGGACTAGTGTTGAGCAGTTCTTC
CASSGTGTSVEQFF
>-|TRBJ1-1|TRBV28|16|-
TGTGCCAGCAGTTTAGGATCTGCAGGGTTATACACTGAAGCTTTCTTT
CASSLGSAGLYTEAFF
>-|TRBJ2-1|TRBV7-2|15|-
TGTGCCAGCAGCTTAGACCCGGGAGTATGGAATGAGCAGTTCTTC
CASSLDPGVWNEQFF
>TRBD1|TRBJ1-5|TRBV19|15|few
TGTGCCAGTAGTATAGATGGGACAGGGGTACAGCCCCAGCATTTT
CASSIDGTGVQPQHF
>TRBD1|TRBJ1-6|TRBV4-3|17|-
TGCGCCAGCAGCCAAGATCTGGGACAGGGATCGGGGTCACCCCTCCACTTT
CASSQDLGQGSGSPLHF
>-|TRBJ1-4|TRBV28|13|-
TGTGCCAGCAGTTTAATAGGGAGGGAAAAACTGTTTTTT
CASSLIGREKLFF
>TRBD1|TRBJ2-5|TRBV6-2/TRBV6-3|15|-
TGTGCCAGCAGTTGGGGGACAGGGGTACGCGAGACCCAGTACTTC
CASSWGTGVRETQYF
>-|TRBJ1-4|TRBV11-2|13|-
TGTGCCAGCAGCCCCTCAGTCGCGGGGGTGCTGTTTTTT
CASSPSVAGVLFF
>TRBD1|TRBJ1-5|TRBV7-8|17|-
TGTGCCAGCAGCAAGGGACAGGGGCGACTCTCCAATCAGCCCCAGCATTTT
CASSKGQGRLSNQPQHF
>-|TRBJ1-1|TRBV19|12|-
TGTGCCAGGGACAGAGTGAACACTGAAGCTTTCTTT
CARDRVNTEAFF
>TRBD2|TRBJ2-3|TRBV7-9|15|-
TGTGCCAGCAGCCCCCGCGGGGGGCACACAGATACGCAGTATTTT
CASSPRGGHTDTQYF
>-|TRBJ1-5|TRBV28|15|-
TGTGCCAGCAGTTTATGGGCGCGGGGCAATCAGCCCCAGCATTTT
CASSLWARGNQPQHF
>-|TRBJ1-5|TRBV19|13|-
TGTGCCAGTACCGGGGGGGTGTATCAGCCCCAGCATTTT
CASTGGVYQPQHF
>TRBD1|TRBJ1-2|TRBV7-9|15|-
TGTGCCAGCAGCTTTGAAGACAGGGGGGCGTCGGGCTACACCTTC
CASSFEDRGASGYTF
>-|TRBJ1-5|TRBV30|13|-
TGTGCCTGGAGTGGTCAGGGGATTCAGCCCCAGCATTTT
CAWSGQGIQPQHF
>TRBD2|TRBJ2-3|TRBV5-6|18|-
TGTGCCAGCAGCTTTTGGGCTAGCGGGGTCCGGGGGGGAGATACGCAGTATTTT
CASSFWASGVRGGDTQYF
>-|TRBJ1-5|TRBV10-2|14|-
TGCGCCAGCAGTGATTACGGGTACAATCAGCCCCAGCATTTT
CASSDYGYNQPQHF
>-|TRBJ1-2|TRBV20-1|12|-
TGCAGTGCTAGTGAAGACAGTTATGGCTACACCTTC
CSASEDSYGYTF
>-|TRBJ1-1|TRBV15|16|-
TGTGCCACCAGCAGAGTTCGGGTTACTCGAGGGACTGAAGCTTTCTTT
CATSRVRVTRGTEAFF
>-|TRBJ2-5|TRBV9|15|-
TGTGCCAGCAGCGTAAGTTTAGGGGTGCAAGAGACCCAGTACTTC
CASSVSLGVQETQYF
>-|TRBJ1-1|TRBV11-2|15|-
TGTGCCAGCAGCTTGCAGGGAAGTGTTGGCACTGAAGCTTTCTTT
CASSLQGSVGTEAFF
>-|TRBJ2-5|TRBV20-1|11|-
TGCAGTGCTATCGCGGAAGAGACCCAGTACTTC
CSAIAEETQYF
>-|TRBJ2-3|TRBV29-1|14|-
TGCAGCGTTGGGACCAGGGTTGGCACAGATACGCAGTATTTT
CSVGTRVGTDTQYF
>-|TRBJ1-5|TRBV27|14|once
TGTGCCAGCAGTTTTGGGGGCTACAATCAGCCCCAGCATTTT
CASSFGGYNQPQHF
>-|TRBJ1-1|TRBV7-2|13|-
TGTGCCAGCAGCCTCACAGGGAACACTGAAGCTTTCTTT
CASSLTGNTEAFF
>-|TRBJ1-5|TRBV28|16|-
TGTGCCAGCAGGGGGGCTTGGAATCTGAGGAATCAGCCCCAGCATTTT
CASRGAWNLRNQPQHF
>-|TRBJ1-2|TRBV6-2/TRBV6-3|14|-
TGTGCCAGCAGTTACGGACATCGCGACTATGGCTACACCTTC
CASSYGHRDYGYTF
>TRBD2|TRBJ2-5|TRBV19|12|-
TGTGCCACCTACGGGAGGGGGGAGACCCAGTACTTC
CATYGRGETQYF
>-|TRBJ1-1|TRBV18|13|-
TGTGCCAGCTCACCCCAAGCGAACACTGAAGCTTTCTTT
CASSPQANTEAFF
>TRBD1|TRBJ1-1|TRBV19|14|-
TGTGCCAGTAGTCCGGGACAGGGGTCCTCTGAAGCTTTCTTT
CASSPGQGSSEAFF
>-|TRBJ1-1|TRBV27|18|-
TGTGCCAGCAGTTTAATCCGCCTCAAGGGGGAGAAGAACACTGAAGCTTTCTTT
CASSLIRLKGEKNTEAFF
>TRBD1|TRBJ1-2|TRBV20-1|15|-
TGCAGTGCTAGTCCGGGACAGGCCGGTTTTTATGGCTACACCTTC
CSASPGQAGFYGYTF
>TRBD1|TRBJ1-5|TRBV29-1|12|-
TGCAGCGTTGCAACAGGGGATCAGCCCCAGCATTTT
CSVATGDQPQHF
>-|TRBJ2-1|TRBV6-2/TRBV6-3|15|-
TGTGCCAGCAGTCATTACTCTGGCGGCAGCAATGAGCAGTTCTTC
CASSHYSGGSNEQFF
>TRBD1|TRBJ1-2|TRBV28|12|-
TGTGCCAGCAGTAACCCAGGGGGCGGTTACACCTTC
CASSNPGGGYTF
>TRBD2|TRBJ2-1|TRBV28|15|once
TGTGCCAGCAGTTTACTAGCGGGGGACTACAATGAGCAGTTCTTC
CASSLLAGDYNEQFF
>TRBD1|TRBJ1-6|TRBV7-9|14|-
TGTGCCAGCAGCAAGGGACAGGGCGGTTCACCCCTCCACTTT
CASSKGQGGSPLHF
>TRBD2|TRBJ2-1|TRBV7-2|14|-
TGTGCCAGCAGCTCGGGACTAGCGTACAATGAGCAGTTCTTC
CASSSGLAYNEQFF
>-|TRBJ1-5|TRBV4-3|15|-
TGCGCCAGCAGCCAATATGACTCGGGCAATCAGCCCCAGCATTTT
CASSQYDSGNQPQHF
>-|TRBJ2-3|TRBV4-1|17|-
TGCGCCAGCAGCCAAGTTCCGGGAGCGGAGGGCACAGATACGCAGTATTTT
CASSQVPGAEGTDTQYF
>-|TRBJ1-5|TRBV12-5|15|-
TGTGCTAGTGGTTTGGGAGACAGAAGCAATCAGCCCCAGCATTTT
CASGLGDRSNQPQHF
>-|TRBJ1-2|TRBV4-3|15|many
TGCGCCAGCAGCCAAGATCGAGGCAACCCGAGGTCCTACACCTTC
CASSQDRGNPRSYTF
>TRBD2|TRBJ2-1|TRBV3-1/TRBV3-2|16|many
TGTGCCAGCAGCCATCCTCGGACTAGCGGGCTCAATGAGCAGTTCTTC
CASSHPRTSGLNEQFF
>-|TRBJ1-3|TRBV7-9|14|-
TGTGCCATCGCGACAGGCCCTTCTGGAAACACCATATATTTT
CAIATGPSGNTIYF
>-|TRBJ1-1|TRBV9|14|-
TGTGCCAGCAGCGTAGCTCCAGGGGTACCTGAAGCTTTCTTT
CASSVAPGVPEAFF
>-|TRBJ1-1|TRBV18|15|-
TGTGCCAGCTCATCCTGGACAGCTGGAAACACTGAAGCTTTCTTT
CASSSWTAGNTEAFF
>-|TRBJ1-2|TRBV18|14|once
TGTGCCAGCTCACCGGGGCAGGTGGCGAGTGGCTACACCTTC
CASSPGQVASGYTF